This is a list of T cell receptor beta chains from one sample in a study of molecular identifiers for immune sequencing clone quantification. Each CDR3 protein is one row after TCRdb ran MiXCR on the PCR reads. The sample holds about 510,000 distinct CDR3 sequences, about 22% seen once. The material sequenced was naive CD8+ T cells from blood, with Jurkat cell RNA spiked in. These receptors were obtained from a human donor in good health. Some libraries in this study had Jurkat cell RNA spiked in. CDR3s leave out the opening cysteine and the closing phenylalanine or tryptophan. Fields, in order: V gene, J gene, CDR3 protein.

V gene: TRBV28; J gene: TRBJ2-7; CDR3 protein: ASSSIIVPKRWSSYEQY
V gene: TRBV6-2/TRBV6-3; J gene: TRBJ2-2; CDR3 protein: ASSALPSLGNTGELF
V gene: TRBV12-3/TRBV12-4; J gene: TRBJ2-3; CDR3 protein: ASSLLAGVDTDTQY
V gene: TRBV30; J gene: TRBJ2-7; CDR3 protein: AWNRVSTYEQY
V gene: TRBV19; J gene: TRBJ2-5; CDR3 protein: ASTSGEREIQETQY
V gene: TRBV6-5; J gene: TRBJ2-7; CDR3 protein: ASSYGWGTEQY
V gene: TRBV4-1; J gene: TRBJ2-7; CDR3 protein: ASSPTEQGGFEQY
V gene: TRBV14; J gene: TRBJ1-6; CDR3 protein: ASSQDRDRLGVNSPLH
V gene: TRBV6-5; J gene: TRBJ1-4; CDR3 protein: ASRPGTGDEKLF
V gene: TRBV4-3; J gene: TRBJ1-2; CDR3 protein: ASSQSGQGHYGYT
V gene: TRBV27; J gene: TRBJ1-1; CDR3 protein: ASSLEGASSEAF
V gene: TRBV10-2; J gene: TRBJ1-3; CDR3 protein: ASSESTATIY
V gene: TRBV30; J gene: TRBJ2-3; CDR3 protein: AWRDRTSGGTYRTDTQY
V gene: TRBV28; J gene: TRBJ1-1; CDR3 protein: ASNRRGQGLKNTEAF
V gene: TRBV12-5; J gene: TRBJ2-5; CDR3 protein: ASGLGLTQY
V gene: TRBV20-1; J gene: TRBJ2-7; CDR3 protein: SVPGSLGYEQY
V gene: TRBV9; J gene: TRBJ2-5; CDR3 protein: ASSESGLGQETQY
V gene: TRBV29-1; J gene: TRBJ1-1; CDR3 protein: SVDRGEMKEAF
V gene: TRBV4-1; J gene: TRBJ2-1; CDR3 protein: ASSQDLTVPYNEQF
V gene: TRBV7-6; J gene: TRBJ2-3; CDR3 protein: ASSQTPGQGTDTQY
V gene: TRBV19; J gene: TRBJ2-3; CDR3 protein: ASSIGGGDYHTDTQY
V gene: TRBV6-6; J gene: TRBJ2-2; CDR3 protein: ASSRAGVTGELF
V gene: TRBV25-1; J gene: TRBJ1-1; CDR3 protein: ASEDQGNTEAF
V gene: TRBV12-3/TRBV12-4; J gene: TRBJ2-5; CDR3 protein: ASSLYRGRIETQY
V gene: TRBV29-1; J gene: TRBJ2-1; CDR3 protein: SILAGGPSYNEQF
V gene: TRBV5-8; J gene: TRBJ2-3; CDR3 protein: ASSFPERRTDTQY
V gene: TRBV20-1; J gene: TRBJ2-7; CDR3 protein: SARSSGSSSYEQY
V gene: TRBV11-2; J gene: TRBJ2-1; CDR3 protein: ASSLPPGTSGDNEQF
V gene: TRBV6-1; J gene: TRBJ2-3; CDR3 protein: ASSLLAGGYTDTQY
V gene: TRBV24-1; J gene: TRBJ2-5; CDR3 protein: ATSDGLRGETQY
V gene: TRBV7-9; J gene: TRBJ2-7; CDR3 protein: ASRWQGAYEQY
V gene: TRBV27; J gene: TRBJ1-1; CDR3 protein: ASRPTGGFTEAF
V gene: TRBV20-1; J gene: TRBJ2-5; CDR3 protein: SARDWAEETQY
V gene: TRBV20-1; J gene: TRBJ2-7; CDR3 protein: SASPGHPYEQY
V gene: TRBV4-3; J gene: TRBJ2-5; CDR3 protein: ASSQERTGQETQY
V gene: TRBV5-6; J gene: TRBJ2-7; CDR3 protein: ASSPLVGGSSPEQY
V gene: TRBV30; J gene: TRBJ2-3; CDR3 protein: AWSWTGASTDTQY
V gene: TRBV5-3; J gene: TRBJ2-3; CDR3 protein: ASSLGWTSDSDTQY
V gene: TRBV18; J gene: TRBJ2-7; CDR3 protein: ASSLSPGLEEQY
V gene: TRBV2; J gene: TRBJ2-3; CDR3 protein: ASSEVGYGGSTDTQY
V gene: TRBV12-3/TRBV12-4; J gene: TRBJ2-1; CDR3 protein: ASSLLGRPDNEQF
V gene: TRBV20-1; J gene: TRBJ2-3; CDR3 protein: SARGFFSGSLADTQY
V gene: TRBV27; J gene: TRBJ2-1; CDR3 protein: ASSSPDKTKDNEQF
V gene: TRBV10-3; J gene: TRBJ2-2; CDR3 protein: AILTSSGDLAGELF
V gene: TRBV15; J gene: TRBJ2-7; CDR3 protein: ATSIRARGGDEQY
V gene: TRBV6-5; J gene: TRBJ2-4; CDR3 protein: ASRGVKNIQY
V gene: TRBV30; J gene: TRBJ2-7; CDR3 protein: AWSEGYEQY
V gene: TRBV20-1; J gene: TRBJ2-3; CDR3 protein: SARVLADSTDTQY
V gene: TRBV12-3/TRBV12-4; J gene: TRBJ2-5; CDR3 protein: ASSPLLETQY
V gene: TRBV30; J gene: TRBJ1-1; CDR3 protein: AWSVLVGITEAF